This TCR beta chain was retrieved from a study of blood T cell repertoires in COVID-19. CDR3 size: 15 residues. The junction had 7 bases not matched to a gene; V was cut back by 5 bases and J by 7 bases. Germline V CDR1 and CDR2: MNHEY, SVGAGI. As handled by the study authors: Reference gene primer amplification yielded estimated nucleated cell counts. The assay was immunoSEQ multiplex PCR, and TCRdb's table has in-frame clones only and misses some. V and J calls and clone size are as listed in that table; D and trimming were resolved from the DNA. The table lists approximately 100,000 clones, approximately 92% of them singletons.

Sequencing was done on a sample of peripheral blood. The receptor's source is a man aged 45-65 years with active COVID-19. The J gene is TRBJ1-6, the V gene TRBV6-5; 8 nucleotides agree with TRBD1. CDR3 in amino acids: CASSTTQGANSPLHF. The CDR3 DNA reads as TGTGCCAGCAGTACGACTCAGGGGGCGAATTCACCCCTCCACTTT.